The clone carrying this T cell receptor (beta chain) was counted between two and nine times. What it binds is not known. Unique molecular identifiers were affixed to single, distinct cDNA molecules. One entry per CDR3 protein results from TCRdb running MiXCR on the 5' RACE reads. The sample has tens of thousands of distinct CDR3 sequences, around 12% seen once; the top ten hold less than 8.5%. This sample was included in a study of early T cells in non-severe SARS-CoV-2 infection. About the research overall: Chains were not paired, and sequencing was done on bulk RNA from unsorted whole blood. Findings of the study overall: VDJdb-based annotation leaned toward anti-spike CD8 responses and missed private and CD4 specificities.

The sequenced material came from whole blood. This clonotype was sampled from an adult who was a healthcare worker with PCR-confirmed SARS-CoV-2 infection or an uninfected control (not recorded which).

In DNA form, the CDR3 reads TGTGCCAGCAGCCAGACTAGGTCTACTGAAGCTTTCTTT. Translating it yields CASSQTRSTEAFF. The V and J genes are TRBV3-1 and TRBJ1-1; no clear D gene. V was clipped by 3 bases and J by 5 bases, with 10 bases between them. This CDR3 comprises 13 residues. From germline, CDR1 is LGHDT and CDR2 YNNKEL (reference sequence).